This entry features one T cell receptor (beta chain) sequence. The antigen remains unidentified. Since the CDR3 does not end with the conserved phenylalanine or tryptophan, this likely comes from a read error. V was shortened by 2 bases and J by 1 base, with 3 bases between the two germline ends. The CDR3 loop spans 12 amino acids. Per germline, CDR1 SQVTM and CDR2 ANQGSEA. The record originates from a study of T cells and Merkel cell carcinoma outcomes. Findings of the study overall: Reportedly, T-cell repertoire with density predicts Merkel cell carcinoma outcomes.

Assay used: immunoSEQ multiplex PCR; TCRdb lists only in-frame clones, some missing. The sample lists approximately 15,000 clones; around 87% were seen once. The chain links TRBV29-1 to TRBJ1-3; D unclear. The receptor comes from a human donor with Merkel cell carcinoma. The specimen was tumor tissue from Merkel cell carcinoma. DNA of the CDR3: TGCAGCGTTGAAATATCTGGAAACACCATATATGTT. Protein sequence: CSVEISGNTIYV.